Below, 32 T cell receptor beta chains from the same sample are listed, as sequenced in a study of vaccination and CD4 T cells after COVID-19. The study sequenced cultured CD4+ T cell DNA using the Oncomine TCR Beta short-read assay. TCRdb ran MiXCR on the PCR reads and lists one entry per CDR3 protein. Among 15,000 to 20,000 distinct CDR3 sequences listed, around 30% were seen once. The treatment was: roughly 10-day PBMC culture with coronavirus spike peptide pools or control peptides (ViraFEST assay). The antigens of these receptors remain unknown. Sequenced material: cultured CD4+ T cells from blood. These TCRs come from a human donor with COVID-19.

The table lists this clonotype with a few counts. The chain combines TRBV19 with TRBJ1-1; 7 bases are a match to TRBD1. The V gene's germline CDR1 is LNHDA and CDR2 SQIVND (reference sequence). V lost 2 bases to trimming and J lost 0 bases; unmatched junction nucleotides: 3. The CDR3 is made up of 15 amino acids. The CDR3, as DNA: TGTGCCAGTAGTATACTCGACAGGGTGAACACTGAAGCTTTCTTT. Protein sequence: CASSILDRVNTEAFF.

A few counts support this clonotype. The CDR3, as DNA: TGTGCCAGCAGCCCTCTTCCCGCGGGTGGGGTGAACACTGAAGCTTTCTTT. Protein product: CASSPLPAGGVNTEAFF. This chain links TRBV7-9 with TRBJ1-1; D remains ambiguous. CDR3 size: 17 residues. V was shortened by 5 bases and J by 0 bases, with 19 bases between the two germline ends. The germline gives CDR1 SEHNR, CDR2 FQNEAQ (reference sequence).

The rearrangement uses TRBV12-3 or TRBV12-4 and TRBJ2-7; tentative D call: TRBD2 (5 bases). Trimming stripped 3 bases from V and 0 bases from J, with 9 bases between. The CDR3 sequence is 14 residues long. CDR3 DNA: TGTGCCAGCAGTTTGGAGGTTAGCTCCTACGAGCAGTACTTC. Protein product: CASSLEVSSYEQYF.

This clonotype turned up a few times. The rearrangement joins TRBV2 to TRBJ2-2, with D possibly TRBD2 on 5 matching bases. This CDR3 has 12 residues. Between the trimmed V and J ends, which lost 10 bases and 6 bases, there was a span of 12 bases. CDR1 is SNHLY, CDR2 FYNNEI, per germline. The CDR3 DNA reads TGTGCCACTTCACTAGGTCCCGGGGAGCTGTTTTTT. Translated, it gives CATSLGPGELFF.

This chain joins TRBV19 and TRBJ1-1, with D possibly TRBD1 on 5 matching bases. Germline CDR1 and CDR2: LNHDA and SQIVND (reference sequence). The V gene lost 5 bases and the J gene lost 0 bases, with 7 bases spanning the gap. This CDR3 region has 13 residues. Here the CDR3 DNA reads TGTGCCAGTAGTCAGGGCATGAACACTGAAGCTTTCTTT. This translates into CASSQGMNTEAFF.

The rearrangement uses TRBV27 and TRBJ1-1, with D perhaps matching TRBD1 (5 bases). Deletions cut 6 bases from V and 2 bases from J, with 19 bases between. There are 16 residues in the CDR3. The germline V gene has CDR1 MNHEY and CDR2 SMNVEV (reference sequence). The CDR3 reads CASSLSWDARNTEAFF. CDR3 coding DNA: TGTGCCAGCAGCCTCTCCTGGGACGCCAGAAACACTGAAGCTTTCTTT.

This clonotype has just a few counts. The V and J genes are TRBV15 and TRBJ2-5, with D tentatively TRBD1 (5 bases). Germline V gene lookup returns CDR1 LNHNV and CDR2 YYDKDF (reference sequence). Trimming pared 3 bases from V and 0 bases from J, leaving 8 bases between. This CDR3 contains 14 residues. CDR3 coding DNA: TGTGCCACCAGCAGTCCAGGGTACCAAGAGACCCAGTACTTC. This translates into CATSSPGYQETQYF.

Only a few counts were recorded for this clonotype. V gene TRBV12-3 or TRBV12-4 combines with J gene TRBJ2-7; either TRBD1 or TRBD2 may fit D (5 bases each). The CDR3 is made up of 14 amino acids. Deletions cut 4 bases from V and 7 bases from J, with 17 bases between. CDR3 bases: TGTGCCAGCAGTTCTTCCGGGACCCGGGGTGAGCAGTACTTC. Translating it yields CASSSSGTRGEQYF.

This clonotype was found a few times. This sequence joins TRBV19 and TRBJ2-3; no reliable D call. Looked up from germline, CDR1 is LNHDA and CDR2 is SQIVND (reference sequence). Deletions cut 2 bases from V and 5 bases from J, with 14 bases between. This CDR3 comprises 15 residues. In nucleotides, the CDR3 is TGTGCCAGTAGTATACTCAACCAACTTAAAGATACGCAGTATTTT. It codes for CASSILNQLKDTQYF.

This clonotype is categorized as medium-sized. This chain uses TRBV7-2 with TRBJ1-2; no firm D call. The V end was cut by 1 base, the J end by 7 bases, with 7 bases between. The CDR3 spans 12 residues. CDR1 is SGHTA, CDR2 FQGNSA, per germline. As DNA, the CDR3 is TGTGCCAGCAGCTTAGTACCTAGTGGCTACACCTTC. This gives the protein CASSLVPSGYTF.

Concerning this clonotype: Compared with germline, one end of the junction differs, possibly owing to a read error. The chain has TRBV7-2 and TRBJ1-1; tentative D call: TRBD1 (5 bases). Germline loops: CDR1 SGHTA, CDR2 FQGNSA. This CDR3 is 14 amino acids long. CDR3 amino acids: CASSLDGGNTKAFF. The CDR3 nucleotides are TGTGCCAGCAGCTTAGACGGGGGAAACACTAAAGCTTTCTTT. Variable domain in full (rest from reference TRBV7-2 and TRBJ1-1): GAGVSQSPSNKVTEKGKDVELRCDPISGHTALYWYRQSLGQGLEFLIYFQGNSAPDKSGLPSDRFSAERTGGSVSTLTIQRTQQEDSAVYLCASSLDGGNTKAFFGQGTRLTVV.

The sample holds a few counts of this clonotype. The gene calls are TRBV10-3 and TRBJ2-1; D is uncertain. The CDR3 runs 12 residues. V shed 4 bases and J shed 5 bases, with 6 bases lying between them. Looked up from germline, CDR1 is ENHRY and CDR2 is SYGVKD. The CDR3 sequence: CAISAQDNEQFF. The CDR3 DNA is TGTGCCATCAGTGCTCAAGACAATGAGCAGTTCTTC.

The rearrangement joins TRBV18 to TRBJ2-7; D possibly corresponds to TRBD1 (5 bases). This CDR3 spans 14 amino acids. In germline, CDR1 is KGHSH, CDR2 LQKENI. V was shortened by 3 bases and J by 0 bases, with 9 bases between the two germline ends. CDR3 protein: CASSPGHSSYEQYF. The DNA of the CDR3 is TGTGCCAGCTCACCTGGACATAGCTCCTACGAGCAGTACTTC.

The chain has TRBV12-3 or TRBV12-4 and TRBJ1-1; no clear D gene. The length of the CDR3 is 15 residues. V dropped 1 base and J dropped 5 bases, with 14 bases sitting between them. The CDR3 DNA sequence: TGTGCCAGCAGTTTAGTAAACAGCCGTAGGACTGAAGCTTTCTTT. This codes for CASSLVNSRRTEAFF.

The CDR3 sequence: CASSQDRGPGDTQYF. The CDR3 DNA reads as TGCGCCAGCAGCCAAGATAGGGGGCCCGGAGATACGCAGTATTTT. The rearrangement joins TRBV4-3 to TRBJ2-3, with 7 bases lining up with TRBD1. Germline loops: CDR1 LGHNA, CDR2 YSLEER. V trimming: 0 bases; J trimming: 5 bases; junction bases outside the gene matches: 5. The CDR3 has 15 residues.

This clonotype has only a few counts. The chain recombines TRBV2 with TRBJ2-3, with D perhaps TRBD1 or TRBD2 (6 bases each). V gave up 8 bases and J gave up 3 bases, with 18 bases separating them. Germline CDR1 reads SNHLY; CDR2 reads FYNNEI. The CDR3 covers 15 residues. CDR3 DNA sequence: TGTGCCAGCTCTAAGGAGGGGGGCAGTACAGATACGCAGTATTTT. Translated: CASSKEGGSTDTQYF. The full variable domain, rest sourced from reference TRBV2 and TRBJ2-3, is EPEVTQTPSHQVTQMGQEVILRCVPISNHLYFYWYRQILGQKVEFLVSFYNNEISEKSEIFDDQFSVERPDGSNFTLKIRSTKLEDSAMYFCASSKEGGSTDTQYFGPGTRLTVL.

This clonotype was seen more than once but under ten times. The chain combines TRBV20-1 with TRBJ2-7, with TRBD1 identical over 8 bases. CDR1 is DFQATT and CDR2 is SNEGSKA in the germline V gene (reference sequence). CDR3 length equals 14 residues. V shed 7 bases, J shed 5 bases, and the junction held 13 bases outside the gene matches. In DNA, the CDR3 is TGCAGTGTTCCGACCGAACAGGGGGTACACGAGCAGTACTTC. This translates into CSVPTEQGVHEQYF.

The V call is TRBV30, the J call TRBJ1-5; 8 positions match TRBD1. Germline assignment: CDR1 GTSNPN and CDR2 SVGIG (reference sequence). Trimming cost V 5 bases and J 6 bases; bases outside gene matches: 12. The length of the CDR3 is 15 residues. The CDR3 nucleotides read TGTGCCTGGTCCACCGGGACAGGATGGCGTCAGCCCCAGCATTTT. Translating it yields CAWSTGTGWRQPQHF.

In its sample, this clonotype was seen a few times. CDR3 sequence reads: CASSLGGEETQYF. The CDR3, as DNA: TGTGCCAGCAGCTTGGGTGGGGAAGAGACCCAGTACTTC. The chain joins TRBV5-4 to TRBJ2-5; D unresolved. This CDR3 has 13 amino acids. Between the trimmed V and J ends, which lost 0 bases and 3 bases, there was a span of 6 bases. Germline CDR1 reads SGHNT; CDR2 reads YYREEE (reference sequence).

V gene TRBV5-5 combines with J gene TRBJ1-1; 7 bases are a match to TRBD1. Germline CDR1 reads SGHKS; CDR2 reads YYEKEE (reference sequence). V was pared by 7 bases and J by 1 base, with 4 bases of the junction left unmatched. The CDR3 totals 13 residues. The CDR3: CASRQGWNTEAFF. The CDR3, as DNA: TGTGCCAGCCGACAGGGCTGGAACACTGAAGCTTTCTTT.

V usage is TRBV7-3 and J usage is TRBJ2-2, with a possible D match to TRBD2 (6 bases). Germline-derived CDR1 and CDR2 are SGHTA and FQGTGA. The V and J ends lost 1 base and 2 bases respectively, with 11 bases between them. This CDR3 comprises 16 residues. CDR3 nucleotide sequence: TGTGCCAGCAGCTTAATGGGGACTTTAAACACCGGGGAGCTGTTTTTT. It yields the protein CASSLMGTLNTGELFF.

V gene TRBV7-3 combines with J gene TRBJ2-5; D perhaps matches TRBD1 (6 bases). V shed 5 bases and J shed 4 bases, with 11 bases lying between them. Per the germline V gene, CDR1 is SGHTA and CDR2 is FQGTGA. The CDR3 is 13 amino acids. The CDR3 sequence is CASSQGTRETQYF. The CDR3 nucleotides read TGTGCCAGCAGCCAAGGGACACGAGAGACCCAGTACTTC.

This clonotype has more than one count but fewer than ten. The rearrangement links TRBV29-1 to TRBJ1-3, with D possibly matching TRBD1 (6 bases). The V gene lost 4 bases and the J gene lost 3 bases, with 10 bases spanning the gap. Germline V gene data show CDR1 as SQVTM and CDR2 as ANQGSEA. The CDR3 consists of 13 residues. CDR3 sequence reads: CSVVGHLGNTIYF. The CDR3 DNA is TGCAGCGTTGTGGGACATCTTGGAAACACCATATATTTT.

The V call is TRBV5-6, the J call TRBJ2-7; the D call may be TRBD1 or TRBD2 (5 bases each). CDR1 is SGHDT, CDR2 YYEEEE, per germline. Trimming took off 3 bases at V and 6 bases at J, with 16 bases between the two ends. This CDR3 comprises 14 residues. The CDR3 sequence: CASSSYGARGEQYF. DNA of the CDR3: TGTGCCAGCAGCTCTTACGGGGCTCGGGGCGAGCAGTACTTC.

For the CDR3, the DNA is TGTGCCAGCTCACCACCGGGCGGCTACAATGAGCAGTTCTTC. It codes for CASSPPGGYNEQFF. This chain connects TRBV18 to TRBJ2-1, with D unclear. V gave up 0 bases and J gave up 3 bases, with 6 bases separating them. Germline loops: CDR1 KGHSH, CDR2 LQKENI. The CDR3 is 14 amino acids. Complete variable domain (other parts from reference TRBV18 and TRBJ2-1): NAGVMQNPRHLVRRRGQEARLRCSPMKGHSHVYWYRQLPEEGLKFMVYLQKENIIDESGMPKERFSAEFPKEGPSILRIQQVVRGDSAAYFCASSPPGGYNEQFFGPGTRLTVL.

This chain connects TRBV12-3 or TRBV12-4 to TRBJ1-1, with unresolved D. Trimming took 7 bases from V and 3 from J, leaving 15 bases between them. CDR3 length: 14 residues. The CDR3 loop is CASTPLEWYTEAFF. The CDR3 nucleotides read TGTGCCAGCACCCCCCTGGAATGGTACACTGAAGCTTTCTTT.

The V call is TRBV12-3 or TRBV12-4, the J call TRBJ1-2; TRBD1 is a possible D gene (5 bases). This CDR3 spans 15 amino acids. Trimming left V 6 bases short and J 4 bases short, with 18 bases between. CDR3 region: CASSRRGGALYGYTF. In DNA, the CDR3 is TGTGCCAGCAGCCGTCGTGGAGGGGCCCTCTATGGCTACACCTTC.

V usage is TRBV7-2 and J usage is TRBJ2-7; D assignment may be TRBD1 or TRBD2 (5 bases each). Germline lookup yields CDR1 SGHTA and CDR2 FQGNSA. V lost 3 bases, J lost 2 bases, and 11 bases lay in between. This CDR3 is 14 amino acids long. The CDR3 sequence is CASSFRQGPYEQYF. CDR3 sequence (DNA): TGTGCCAGCAGCTTCCGGCAGGGACCCTACGAGCAGTACTTC. The whole variable domain, remainder taken from reference TRBV7-2 and TRBJ2-7, is GAGVSQSPSNKVTEKGKDVELRCDPISGHTALYWYRQSLGQGLEFLIYFQGNSAPDKSGLPSDRFSAERTGGSVSTLTIQRTQQEDSAVYLCASSFRQGPYEQYFGPGTRLTVT.

This clonotype occurred a few times. CDR3 loop: CASSIGGGQTNYGYTF. CDR3 DNA: TGTGCCAGCAGCATAGGAGGGGGACAGACTAACTATGGCTACACCTTC. The V gene is TRBV5-3, the J gene TRBJ1-2, with 7 nucleotides matching TRBD1. TRBV5-3 is an open reading frame whose function is uncertain. This CDR3 is built from 16 residues. The V gene end was trimmed by 8 bases and the J gene end by 0 bases; junction bases not matched to a gene: 13.

This clonotype appeared a few times. The chain joins TRBV24-1 to TRBJ1-5; D is possibly TRBD1 (5 bases). V was trimmed by 4 bases and J by 11 bases, leaving 23 bases between them. The CDR3 consists of 16 residues. The V gene's germline CDR1 is KGHDR and CDR2 SFDVKD. The CDR3 sequence: CATSDSSQGSWVAQHF. DNA for the CDR3: TGTGCCACCAGTGACTCCTCCCAGGGATCCTGGGTGGCCCAGCATTTT.

The chain couples TRBV6-5 to TRBJ1-1; D perhaps matches TRBD1 (6 bases). Trimming took off 0 bases at V and 3 bases at J, with 11 bases between the two ends. CDR1 and CDR2 from the germline V gene are MNHEY and SVGAGI. The CDR3 contains 15 residues. CDR3 in amino acids: CASSYSRQVHTEAFF. DNA for the CDR3: TGTGCCAGCAGTTACTCGAGACAGGTTCACACTGAAGCTTTCTTT.

V usage is TRBV7-9 and J usage is TRBJ2-1; no clear D. Germline values: CDR1 SEHNR, CDR2 FQNEAQ (reference sequence). V was cut by 4 bases and J by 2 bases, with 12 bases left in between. CDR3 length: 15 residues. CDR3 amino acids: CASSSTVIPYNEQFF. CDR3 nucleotide sequence: TGTGCCAGCAGCTCAACAGTGATTCCCTACAATGAGCAGTTCTTC.